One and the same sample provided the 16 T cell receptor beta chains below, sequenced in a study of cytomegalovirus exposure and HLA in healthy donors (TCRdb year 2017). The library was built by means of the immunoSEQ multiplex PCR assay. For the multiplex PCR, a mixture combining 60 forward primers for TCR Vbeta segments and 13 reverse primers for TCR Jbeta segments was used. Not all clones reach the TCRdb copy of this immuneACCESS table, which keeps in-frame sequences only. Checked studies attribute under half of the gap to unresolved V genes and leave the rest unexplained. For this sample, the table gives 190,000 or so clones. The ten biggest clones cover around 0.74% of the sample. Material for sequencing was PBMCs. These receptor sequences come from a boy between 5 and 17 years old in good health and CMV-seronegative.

The CDR3 loop reads CASSFWHRVEASNQPQHF. The CDR3 DNA follows: TGTGCCAGCAGTTTTTGGCATCGGGTTGAGGCTTCTAATCAGCCCCAGCATTTT. This sequence joins TRBV27 and TRBJ1-5; D is unclear. CDR3 length: 18 amino acids. Trimming left V 3 bases short and J 4 bases short, with 22 bases between. The germline CDR1 and CDR2 sequences are MNHEY and SMNVEV (reference sequence).

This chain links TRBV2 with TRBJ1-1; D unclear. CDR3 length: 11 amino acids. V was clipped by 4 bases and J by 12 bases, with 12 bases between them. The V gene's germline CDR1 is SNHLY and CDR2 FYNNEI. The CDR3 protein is CASSVGGWSFF. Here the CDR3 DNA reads TGTGCCAGCAGTGTGGGAGGTTGGTCTTTCTTT.

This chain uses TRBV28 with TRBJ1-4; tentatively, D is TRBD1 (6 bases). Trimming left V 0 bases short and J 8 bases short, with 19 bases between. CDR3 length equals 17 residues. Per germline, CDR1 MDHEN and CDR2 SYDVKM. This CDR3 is CASSLWSVRGQQEKLFF. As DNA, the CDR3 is TGTGCCAGCAGTTTATGGAGTGTCCGTGGACAGCAAGAAAAACTGTTTTTT. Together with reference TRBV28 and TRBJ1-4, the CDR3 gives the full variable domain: DVKVTQSSRYLVKRTGEKVFLECVQDMDHENMFWYRQDPGLGLRLIYFSYDVKMKEKGDIPEGYSVSREKKERFSLILESASTNQTSMYLCASSLWSVRGQQEKLFFGSGTQLSVL.

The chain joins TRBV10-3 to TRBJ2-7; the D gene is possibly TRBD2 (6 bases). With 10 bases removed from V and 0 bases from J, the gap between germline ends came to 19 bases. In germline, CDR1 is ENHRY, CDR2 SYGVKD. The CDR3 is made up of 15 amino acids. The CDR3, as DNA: TGTGCCACCGCCCGGGCGGAGGGAACCTCCTACGAGCAGTACTTC. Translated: CATARAEGTSYEQYF.

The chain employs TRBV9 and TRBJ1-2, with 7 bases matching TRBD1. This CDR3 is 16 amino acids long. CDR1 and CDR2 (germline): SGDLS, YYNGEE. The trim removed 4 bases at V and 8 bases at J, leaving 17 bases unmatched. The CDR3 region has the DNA TGTGCCAGCAGCTCATGGGGAAAACAGGGGTGGCGGGGCTACACCTTC. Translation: CASSSWGKQGWRGYTF.

The CDR3 loop is CASSSDTGTMINYGYTF. CDR3 nucleotide sequence: TGCGCCAGCAGCTCAGACACCGGGACTATGATCAACTATGGCTACACCTTC. The chain combines TRBV5-1 with TRBJ1-2, with D tentatively TRBD1 (5 bases). Looked up from germline, CDR1 is SGHRS and CDR2 is YFSETQ. CDR3 length equals 17 residues. V dropped 3 bases and J dropped 2 bases, with 20 bases sitting between them.

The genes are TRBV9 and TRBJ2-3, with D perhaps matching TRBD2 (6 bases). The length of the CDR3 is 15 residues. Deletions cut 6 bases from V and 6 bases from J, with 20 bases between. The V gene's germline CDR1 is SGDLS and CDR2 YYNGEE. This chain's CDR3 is CASTGLGGRGDTQYF. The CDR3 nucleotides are TGTGCCAGCACCGGCCTCGGGGGTCGTGGGGATACGCAGTATTTT. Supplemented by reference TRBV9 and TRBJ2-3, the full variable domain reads DSGVTQTPKHLITATGQRVTLRCSPRSGDLSVYWYQQSLDQGLQFLIQYYNGEERAKGNILERFSAQQFPDLHSELNLSSLELGDSALYFCASTGLGGRGDTQYFGPGTRLTVL.

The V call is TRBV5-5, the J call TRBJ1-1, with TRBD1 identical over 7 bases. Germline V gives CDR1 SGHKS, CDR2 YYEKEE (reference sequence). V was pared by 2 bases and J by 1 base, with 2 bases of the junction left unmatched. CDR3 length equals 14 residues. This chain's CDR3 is CASSFGTENTEAFF. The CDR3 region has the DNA TGTGCCAGCAGCTTTGGGACAGAGAACACTGAAGCTTTCTTT.

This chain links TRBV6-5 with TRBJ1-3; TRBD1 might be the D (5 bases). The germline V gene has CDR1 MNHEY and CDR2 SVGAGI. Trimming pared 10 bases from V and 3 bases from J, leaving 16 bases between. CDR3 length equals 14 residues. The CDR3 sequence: CATGGEGIGNTIYF. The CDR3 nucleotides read TGTGCCACGGGGGGGGAGGGAATTGGAAACACCATATATTTT.

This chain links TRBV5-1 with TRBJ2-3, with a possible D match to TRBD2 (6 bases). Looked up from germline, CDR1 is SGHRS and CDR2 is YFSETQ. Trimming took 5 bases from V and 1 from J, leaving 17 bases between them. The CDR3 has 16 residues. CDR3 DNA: TGCGCCAGCAGTTGGGGGTCCTCGGGGGGCACAGATACGCAGTATTTT. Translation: CASSWGSSGGTDTQYF.

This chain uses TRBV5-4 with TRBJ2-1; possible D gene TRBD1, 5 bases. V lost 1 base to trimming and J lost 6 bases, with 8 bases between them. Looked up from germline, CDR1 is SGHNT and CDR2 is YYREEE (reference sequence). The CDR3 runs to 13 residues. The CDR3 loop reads CASSLRGSNEQFF. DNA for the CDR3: TGTGCCAGCAGCTTGAGGGGAAGCAATGAGCAGTTCTTC. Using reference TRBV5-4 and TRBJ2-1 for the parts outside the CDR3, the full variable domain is ETGVTQSPTHLIKTRGQQVTLRCSSQSGHNTVSWYQQALGQGPQFIFQYYREEENGRGNFPPRFSGLQFPNYSSELNVNALELDDSALYLCASSLRGSNEQFFGPGTRLTVL.

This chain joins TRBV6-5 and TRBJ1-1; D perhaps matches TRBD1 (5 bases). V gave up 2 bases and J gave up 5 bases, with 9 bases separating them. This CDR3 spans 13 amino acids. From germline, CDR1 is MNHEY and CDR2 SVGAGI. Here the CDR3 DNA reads TGTGCCAGCAGTTACAGGGGTAGTACTGAAGCTTTCTTT. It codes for CASSYRGSTEAFF.

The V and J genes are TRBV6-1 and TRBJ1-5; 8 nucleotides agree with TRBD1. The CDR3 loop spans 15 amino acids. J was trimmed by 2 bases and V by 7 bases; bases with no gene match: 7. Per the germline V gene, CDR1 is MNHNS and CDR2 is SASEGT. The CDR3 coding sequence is TGTGCCAGCAACCCGACAGGGGAAGGCAATCAGCCCCAGCATTTT. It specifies CASNPTGEGNQPQHF.

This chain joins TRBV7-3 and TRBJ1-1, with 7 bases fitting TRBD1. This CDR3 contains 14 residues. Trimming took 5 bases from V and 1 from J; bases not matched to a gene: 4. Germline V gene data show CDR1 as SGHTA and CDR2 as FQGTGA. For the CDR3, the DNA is TGTGCCAGCAGCACAACAGGGGCGAACACTGAAGCTTTCTTT. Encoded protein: CASSTTGANTEAFF.

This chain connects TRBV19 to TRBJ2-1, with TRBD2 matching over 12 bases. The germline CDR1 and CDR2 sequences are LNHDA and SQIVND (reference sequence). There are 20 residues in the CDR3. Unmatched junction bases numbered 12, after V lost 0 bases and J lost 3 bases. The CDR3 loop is CASSIEGSLAGGMFYNEQFF. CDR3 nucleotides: TGTGCCAGTAGTATAGAGGGGTCTCTAGCGGGGGGGATGTTCTACAATGAGCAGTTCTTC.

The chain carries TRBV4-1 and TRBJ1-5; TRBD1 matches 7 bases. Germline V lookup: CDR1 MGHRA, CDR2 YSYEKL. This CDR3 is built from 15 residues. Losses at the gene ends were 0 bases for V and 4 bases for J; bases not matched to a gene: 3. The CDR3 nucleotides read TGCGCCAGCAGCCAAGAGGCAGGGGGTAATCAGCCCCAGCATTTT. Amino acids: CASSQEAGGNQPQHF.